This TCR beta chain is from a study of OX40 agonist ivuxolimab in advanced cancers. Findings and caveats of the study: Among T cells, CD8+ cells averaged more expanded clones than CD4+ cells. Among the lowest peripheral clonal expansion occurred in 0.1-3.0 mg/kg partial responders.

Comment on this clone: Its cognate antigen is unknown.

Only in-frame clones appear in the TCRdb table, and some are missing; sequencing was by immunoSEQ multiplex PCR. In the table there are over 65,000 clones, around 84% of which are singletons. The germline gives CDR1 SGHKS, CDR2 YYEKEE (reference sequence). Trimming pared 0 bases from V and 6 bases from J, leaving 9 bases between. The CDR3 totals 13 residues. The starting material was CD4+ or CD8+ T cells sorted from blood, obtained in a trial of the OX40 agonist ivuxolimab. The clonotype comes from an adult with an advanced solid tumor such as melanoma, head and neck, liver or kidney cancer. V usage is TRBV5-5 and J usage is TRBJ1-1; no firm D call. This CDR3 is CASSLGAGAEAFF. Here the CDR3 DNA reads TGTGCCAGCAGCTTGGGGGCGGGTGCTGAAGCTTTCTTT.